This T cell receptor beta chain was sequenced during a study of blood T cell repertoires in COVID-19. Recruits, aged about 18 to 89 years, lived in 24 US areas. TCRdb's copy holds only in-frame clones and misses some; the assay was immunoSEQ multiplex PCR. The sample records 300,000 to 450,000 clones, around 87% being singletons. The material sequenced was PBMCs or T cells enriched from blood (not recorded which). The origin of this receptor is a man between 18 and 35 years old who had recovered from COVID-19.

The CDR3 DNA follows: TGTGCCAGCAGCTTGTATCTGTCAGTCTCCTACAATGAGCAGTTCTTC. Its protein product is CASSLYLSVSYNEQFF. This rearrangement joins TRBV5-4 to TRBJ2-1; D is ambiguous. Trimming removed 1 base at V and 0 bases at J, with 11 bases between. CDR3 length: 16 amino acids. Per germline, CDR1 SGHNT and CDR2 YYREEE (reference sequence).